The sample holds many counts of the clone carrying this T cell receptor beta chain. The CDR3 runs to 14 residues. Per the germline V gene, CDR1 is MNHNS and CDR2 is SASEGT. Trimming shortened V by 4 bases and J by 9 bases, and 16 bases separated the two germline ends. This entry belongs to a study of Graves' ophthalmopathy and Graves' hyperthyroidism. The TCR beta CDR3 regions underwent amplification from RNA transcripts. Second-round multiplex PCR came after a first-round RT-PCR that employed HTBI primers. TCRdb ran MiXCR on the multiplex PCR reads and lists one entry per CDR3 protein. This table holds roughly 300,000 distinct CDR3 sequences, about a sixth found once. The study enrolled ophthalmopathy donors with moderate-to-severe activity, CAS ≥3, NOSPECS ≥4 and duration under 3 months. Certain patients, namely those with other autoimmune diseases, uncontrolled infections, pregnancy or lactation, were excluded. Isolation of PBMCs was performed using 7.5 to 10 ml of fresh peripheral blood.

Source material: peripheral blood. This receptor was taken from an adult man with Graves' ophthalmopathy. The genes are TRBV6-1 and TRBJ1-5; D gene uncertain. In DNA, the CDR3 is TGTGCCAGCAGTGTCCGCAGAGCAACGGGGCCCCAGCATTTT. Its protein is CASSVRRATGPQHF.